The entry that follows covers one T cell receptor beta chain sequence. What it binds is unknown. Produced via immunoSEQ multiplex PCR; TCRdb's table is partial and in-frame only. The sample contains roughly 77,000 clones, approximately 85% of which appear only once. This entry is derived from a study of OX40 agonist ivuxolimab in advanced cancers. At the level of the study: The patients received ivuxolimab by intravenous route every 2 weeks at 0.01 to 10 mg/kg. General study findings and limits: Clonal expansion by week 6 occurred in CD4+ and CD8+ blood T cells (at 0.1 to 3.0 mg/kg). It was also the case that some nonresponders had low normalized T-cell clonal expansion.

Germline CDR1 reads MNHEY; CDR2 reads SMNVEV (reference sequence). This CDR3 comprises 18 residues. Trimming cost V 5 bases and J 0 bases; bases outside gene matches: 10. This receptor was taken from an adult with an advanced solid tumor such as melanoma, head and neck, liver or kidney cancer. This sequence joins TRBV27 and TRBJ2-6, with 7 positions matching TRBD2. The sample was CD4+ or CD8+ T cells sorted from blood, taken in a trial of the OX40 agonist ivuxolimab. The chain's CDR3 is CASSPSGGYTSGANVLTF. The CDR3 nucleotides are TGTGCCAGCAGTCCCTCGGGGGGATATACCTCTGGGGCCAACGTCCTGACTTTC.